Presented here are 26 T cell receptor beta chains from one specimen sequenced in a study of beta chain features in type 1 diabetes. Study observations and caveats: TCRB CDR3 length was moderately but significantly reduced in all four CD4+ subsets of Type 1 diabetes patients.

Investigators reverse transcribed all isolated RNA, so they sequenced expressed TCRB transcripts. Profiled with immunoSEQ multiplex PCR; TCRdb holds only in-frame clones, not every one. The sample yields about 230,000 clones, approximately 16% seen once. These receptors' targets are unknown. The sequenced sample consisted of naive CD4+ T cells from blood. The receptors were sampled from a man aged 25-40 years with type 1 diabetes.

This clone was recorded a few times. This chain connects TRBV13 to TRBJ2-5; no firm D call. Germline loops: CDR1 PRHDT, CDR2 FYEKMQ (reference sequence). This CDR3 is 13 amino acids long. V was clipped by 2 bases and J by 5 bases, with 9 bases between them. The CDR3 is CASSLKLGETQYF. DNA of the CDR3: TGTGCCAGCAGCTTAAAGCTCGGGGAGACCCAGTACTTC. The full variable domain, completed using reference TRBV13 and TRBJ2-5, is AAGVIQSPRHLIKEKRETATLKCYPIPRHDTVYWYQQGPGQDPQFLISFYEKMQSDKGSIPDRFSAQQFSDYHSELNMSSLELGDSALYFCASSLKLGETQYFGPGTRLLVL.

This sequence joins TRBV7-2 and TRBJ2-2; 7 positions match TRBD1. Per the germline V gene, CDR1 is SGHTA and CDR2 is FQGNSA. CDR3 length equals 16 residues. V was clipped by 4 bases and J by 5 bases; unmatched bases: 10. CDR3 in DNA: TGTGCCAGCAGCTCCCGACAGGGCTCCTGGACCGGGGAGCTGTTTTTT. The encoded protein is CASSSRQGSWTGELFF.

This clone appeared a few times. The J gene is TRBJ1-2, the V gene TRBV5-1, with D possibly being TRBD1 (5 bases). V lost 0 bases and J lost 2, with 8 bases in between. Germline assignment: CDR1 SGHRS and CDR2 YFSETQ. CDR3 length equals 14 residues. The CDR3 region is CASSLVTGNYGYTF. CDR3 coding DNA: TGCGCCAGCAGCTTGGTTACAGGAAACTATGGCTACACCTTC.

The J gene is TRBJ1-5, the V gene TRBV4-1; tentatively, D is TRBD1 (5 bases). The V gene's germline CDR1 is MGHRA and CDR2 YSYEKL. This CDR3 region has 17 residues. With 4 bases removed from V and 7 bases from J, the gap between germline ends came to 23 bases. The CDR3 loop is CASSPLLQGGRGQPQHF. The CDR3 region has the DNA TGCGCCAGCAGCCCTCTTCTGCAGGGAGGAAGGGGCCAGCCCCAGCATTTT.

This clone was counted a single time. The J gene is TRBJ2-4, the V gene TRBV27; no clear D. Looked up from germline, CDR1 is MNHEY and CDR2 is SMNVEV (reference sequence). The CDR3 spans 16 residues. Trimming took 5 bases from V and 5 from J, leaving 19 bases between them. CDR3 DNA sequence: TGTGCCAGCAGTCCATGGGTATCTGGGCAGGAAAACATTCAGTACTTC. This gives the protein CASSPWVSGQENIQYF.

The V and J genes are TRBV25-1 and TRBJ2-3; D might be TRBD1 (6 bases). Germline CDR1 is MGHDK and CDR2 is SYGVNS. Trimming took off 6 bases at V and 4 bases at J, with 11 bases between the two ends. CDR3 length: 13 amino acids. The CDR3 reads CASRIQGSDTQYF. The CDR3, as DNA: TGTGCCAGCAGAATACAGGGTTCAGATACGCAGTATTTT.

In regard to this clone: Distinct nucleotide sequences in the sample also encode this CDR3. The V call is TRBV25-1, the J call TRBJ2-7; 12 bases line up with TRBD2. CDR3 size: 13 residues. Germline CDR1 MGHDK, CDR2 SYGVNS. The V segment lost 6 bases and the J segment 3 bases; nucleotides outside the gene matches: 0. CDR3 coding DNA: TGTGCCAGCAGACTAGCGGGGGGCTACGAGCAGTACTTC. Translated, it gives CASRLAGGYEQYF.

The table lists this clone with a few counts. The J gene is TRBJ1-4, the V gene TRBV7-6, with 7 bases lining up with TRBD1. The CDR3 is 14 amino acids. Germline trimming cut 5 bases from V and 14 bases from J; bases unmatched to any gene: 14. In germline, CDR1 is SGHVS, CDR2 FNYEAQ. CDR3 residues: CASSPGQINEGLFF. CDR3 coding DNA: TGTGCCAGCAGCCCGGGACAGATTAATGAAGGGCTGTTTTTT.

This clone was picked up one time. The chain has TRBV30 and TRBJ1-2; tentatively, D is TRBD1 (5 bases). The CDR3 runs to 12 residues. The germline V gene has CDR1 GTSNPN and CDR2 SVGIG (reference sequence). V was shortened by 8 bases and J by 2 bases, with 12 bases between the two germline ends. DNA of the CDR3: TGTGCCCAGCCGGCAGGGAACTATGGCTACACCTTC. Amino acid sequence: CAQPAGNYGYTF. Together with reference TRBV30 and TRBJ1-2, the CDR3 gives the full variable domain: SQTIHQWPATLVQPVGSPLSLECTVEGTSNPNLYWYRQAAGRGLQLLFYSVGIGQISSEVPQNLSASRPQDRQFILSSKKLLLSDSGFYLCAQPAGNYGYTFGSGTRLTVV.

On this clone: Additional DNA sequences in this sample encode the identical CDR3. The rearrangement links TRBV7-2 to TRBJ2-5; D uncertain. Germline CDR1 reads SGHTA; CDR2 reads FQGNSA. The CDR3 runs 11 residues. Trimming shortened V by 3 bases and J by 5 bases, and 4 bases separated the two germline ends. CDR3 sequence (DNA): TGTGCCAGCAGCTTTCTCGAGACCCAGTACTTC. Amino acids: CASSFLETQYF.

The genes are TRBV30 and TRBJ2-6; maybe TRBD2 (5 bases). Deletions cut 5 bases from V and 0 bases from J, with 8 bases between. Germline lookup yields CDR1 GTSNPN and CDR2 SVGIG (reference sequence). The CDR3 covers 14 residues. In DNA form, the CDR3 reads TGTGCCTGGCGAGGGAGCTCTGGGGCCAACGTCCTGACTTTC. Encoded protein: CAWRGSSGANVLTF.

In its sample, this clone was seen a few times. The V and J genes are TRBV5-1 and TRBJ2-5; TRBD1 agrees at 7 bases. The germline CDR1 and CDR2 sequences are SGHRS and YFSETQ. CDR3 size: 15 residues. The J segment lost 1 base and the V segment lost 6 bases, leaving 9 bases of the junction unmatched. CDR3 sequence: CASNDLGQPQETQYF. CDR3 bases: TGCGCCAGCAATGATCTGGGACAGCCCCAAGAGACCCAGTACTTC. Based on the CDR3 plus reference TRBV5-1 and TRBJ2-5, the full variable domain is KAGVTQTPRYLIKTRGQQVTLSCSPISGHRSVSWYQQTPGQGLQFLFEYFSETQRNKGNFPGRFSGRQFSNSRSEMNVSTLELGDSALYLCASNDLGQPQETQYFGPGTRLLVL.

The rearrangement links TRBV25-1 to TRBJ1-5; the D gene is possibly TRBD1 (5 bases). The V gene lost 5 bases and the J gene lost 1 base, with 15 bases spanning the gap. There are 16 residues in the CDR3. CDR1 is MGHDK and CDR2 is SYGVNS in the germline V gene. DNA for the CDR3: TGTGCCAGCAGTCCCGGACACCCTAGGAGCAATCAGCCCCAGCATTTT. Translation: CASSPGHPRSNQPQHF.

This clone occurred once. The rearrangement joins TRBV9 to TRBJ2-2; 9 positions match TRBD2. The CDR3 covers 17 residues. CDR1 and CDR2 (germline): SGDLS, YYNGEE. J gave up 8 bases and V 0 bases, and 11 bases lay outside the gene matches. CDR3: CASSVDRSGRFKGELFF. DNA of the CDR3: TGTGCCAGCAGCGTAGATAGAAGCGGGAGGTTTAAGGGGGAGCTGTTTTTT.

A few counts support this clone. The genes are TRBV7-8 and TRBJ2-5, with D uncertain. Germline values: CDR1 SGHVS, CDR2 FQNEAQ. The CDR3 length is 17 residues. Trimming left V 2 bases short and J 4 bases short, with 20 bases between. The CDR3 nucleotides read TGTGCCAGCAGCTTAATTTCCACGTGGGAAGTTTCAGAGACCCAGTACTTC. Protein sequence: CASSLISTWEVSETQYF.

The CDR3 sequence is CAWGLAGGQSSYNEQFF. DNA for the CDR3: TGTGCCTGGGGACTAGCGGGAGGTCAGAGCTCCTACAATGAGCAGTTCTTC. The chain couples TRBV30 to TRBJ2-1; 14 bases agree with TRBD2. V gave up 5 bases and J gave up 0 bases; unmatched junction bases: 6. The CDR3 loop spans 17 amino acids. Germline V gene data show CDR1 as GTSNPN and CDR2 as SVGIG (reference sequence).

In its sample, this clone was seen a few times. The gene calls are TRBV18 and TRBJ1-4; D gene unclear. The CDR3 extends over 13 amino acids. V was clipped by 0 bases and J by 8 bases, with 7 bases between them. Germline V gene lookup returns CDR1 KGHSH and CDR2 LQKENI. In nucleotides, the CDR3 is TGTGCCAGCTCACCACCGGCAAGGGAAAAACTGTTTTTT. It specifies CASSPPAREKLFF.

This clone was seen more than once but under ten times. The V gene is TRBV21-1, the J gene TRBJ2-4; the D call in the table, TRBD1, was not verified against the DNA. TRBV21-1 is a pseudogene. The CDR3 covers 15 residues. Written as DNA, the CDR3 is TGTGCCAGCAGCATAGACACCGGTACCGAAGTGGTTCAGTACTTC. It is translated as CASSIDTGTEVVQYF.

V is TRBV28 and J is TRBJ2-3; 10 positions agree with TRBD1. The V gene end was trimmed by 4 bases and the J gene end by 3 bases; junction bases not matched to a gene: 7. The CDR3 has 16 residues. Germline CDR1 and CDR2: MDHEN and SYDVKM. The CDR3 protein is CASSYEWGQGTDTQYF. The CDR3 region has the DNA TGTGCCAGCAGTTATGAGTGGGGACAGGGGACAGATACGCAGTATTTT. Variable domain in full (rest from reference TRBV28 and TRBJ2-3): DVKVTQSSRYLVKRTGEKVFLECVQDMDHENMFWYRQDPGLGLRLIYFSYDVKMKEKGDIPEGYSVSREKKERFSLILESASTNQTSMYLCASSYEWGQGTDTQYFGPGTRLTVL.

This clone turned up a few times. The chain employs TRBV28 and TRBJ2-5; 9 bases agree with TRBD2. This CDR3 has 16 amino acids. V lost 3 bases to trimming and J lost 1 base; unmatched junction nucleotides: 6. Looked up from germline, CDR1 is MDHEN and CDR2 is SYDVKM. The CDR3 bases are TGTGCCAGCAGTTTTTACGTAGCGGGAGCCCAAGAGACCCAGTACTTC. Its protein product is CASSFYVAGAQETQYF. Drawing the rest from reference TRBV28 and TRBJ2-5, the complete variable domain is DVKVTQSSRYLVKRTGEKVFLECVQDMDHENMFWYRQDPGLGLRLIYFSYDVKMKEKGDIPEGYSVSREKKERFSLILESASTNQTSMYLCASSFYVAGAQETQYFGPGTRLLVL.

The chain is built from TRBV28 and TRBJ2-6; D is perhaps TRBD1 or TRBD2 (5 bases each). Trimming removed 7 bases at V and 0 bases at J, with 13 bases between. The CDR3 runs 16 residues. Germline V CDR1 and CDR2: MDHEN, SYDVKM. CDR3 loop: CASTPSGTSGANVLTF. CDR3 coding DNA: TGTGCCAGCACCCCCTCAGGGACCTCTGGGGCCAACGTCCTGACTTTC.

This clone was seen more than once but under ten times. V usage is TRBV25-1 and J usage is TRBJ2-1; D tentatively fits TRBD1 or TRBD2 (7 bases each). The V and J ends lost 3 bases and 0 bases respectively, with 12 bases between them. The V gene's germline CDR1 is MGHDK and CDR2 SYGVNS. The CDR3 is 16 residues long. The CDR3 sequence is CASSDQGGSSYNEQFF. The CDR3 DNA is TGTGCCAGCAGTGATCAGGGGGGGAGCTCCTACAATGAGCAGTTCTTC. The variable domain in full, completed from reference TRBV25-1 and TRBJ2-1, reads EADIYQTPRYLVIGTGKKITLECSQTMGHDKMYWYQQDPGMELHLIHYSYGVNSTEKGDLSSESTVSRIRTEHFPLTLESARPSHTSQYLCASSDQGGSSYNEQFFGPGTRLTVL.

V and J are TRBV10-3 and TRBJ1-2; TRBD1 matches 8 bases. CDR3 length: 13 amino acids. Trimming took 8 bases from V and 2 from J; bases not matched to a gene: 4. Germline V CDR1 and CDR2: ENHRY, SYGVKD. CDR3 nucleotides: TGTGCCATCGCGGACAGGGAAAACTATGGCTACACCTTC. It encodes CAIADRENYGYTF.

The CDR3 DNA follows: TGTGCCAGCATTTACGGCTCTGGATACAATGAGCAGTTCTTC. Its translation: CASIYGSGYNEQFF. This sequence joins TRBV7-9 and TRBJ2-1; unclear D gene. This CDR3 region has 14 residues. Germline CDR1 is SEHNR and CDR2 is FQNEAQ (reference sequence). V lost 7 bases to trimming and J lost 4 bases, with 14 bases between them.

The table lists this clone with a few counts. The chain has TRBV7-9 and TRBJ1-1; the D is unclear. This CDR3 is 13 amino acids long. The V end lost 5 bases, the J end lost 1 base, and 8 bases lay between the germline ends. The germline V gene has CDR1 SEHNR and CDR2 FQNEAQ (reference sequence). In DNA form, the CDR3 reads TGTGCCAGCAGCATGCGGGAGAACACTGAAGCTTTCTTT. Protein product: CASSMRENTEAFF. The full variable domain, in which reference TRBV7-9 and TRBJ1-1 provide the parts outside the CDR3, is DTGVSQNPRHKITKRGQNVTFRCDPISEHNRLYWYRQTLGQGPEFLTYFQNEAQLEKSRLLSDRFSAERPKGSFSTLEIQRTEQGDSAMYLCASSMRENTEAFFGQGTRLTVV.

This rearrangement joins TRBV7-2 to TRBJ2-5; 9 nucleotides align to TRBD2. With V trimmed by 5 bases and J by 4 bases, 11 bases remained unmatched. Germline V gene sequence: CDR1 SGHTA, CDR2 FQGNSA. The length of the CDR3 is 16 residues. The CDR3: CASSPPRGRGGETQYF. For the CDR3, the DNA is TGTGCCAGCAGCCCCCCTCGCGGGAGGGGCGGAGAGACCCAGTACTTC.